This TCR beta chain stems from a study of blood T cell repertoires in COVID-19. Background on the study: Sources were T cells, B-cell-depleted T cells, or PBMCs; the material itself was cDNA or gDNA.

V lost 5 bases and J lost 6, with 13 bases in between. This CDR3 region has 14 residues. Germline CDR1 and CDR2: SSHAT and FNYEAQ (reference sequence). Study processing details: Cell counts per sample came from amplifying reference gene primers. The repertoire was sequenced with immunoSEQ multiplex PCR; TCRdb's copy has only in-frame clones and lacks some. V and J calls and clone size are given by that table; D and trimming were obtained from the DNA. The sample contains 50,000 to 70,000 clones, about 90% of which appear only once. The clonotype originates from a man between 60 and 75 years old with active or convalescent COVID-19. The specimen sequenced was peripheral blood. The chain couples TRBV7-7 to TRBJ2-2; tentatively, D is TRBD2 (6 bases). The CDR3 coding sequence is TGTGCCAGCAGCCCGACTAGTCAGGCCGGGGAGCTGTTTTTT. Amino acids: CASSPTSQAGELFF. Complete variable domain (other parts from reference TRBV7-7 and TRBJ2-2): GAGVSQSPRYKVTKRGQDVTLRCDPISSHATLYWYQQALGQGPEFLTYFNYEAQPDKSGLPSDRFSAERPEGSISTLTIQRTEQRDSAMYRCASSPTSQAGELFFGEGSRLTVL.